This T cell receptor beta chain stems from a study of blood T cell repertoires in COVID-19 (TCRdb year 2020). Study-wide context: Samples covering the acute and convalescent phases of COVID-19 were provided by collaborators in the United States, Italy and Spain. The material from the prospective study consisted of cDNA or gDNA derived from T cells, B-cell-depleted T cells, or PBMCs. The dataset comprised deeply sampled blood TCRbeta repertoires from subjects exposed to, actively infected with, or recovered from COVID-19. The repertoires were released in a freely available public database meant as a resource for research on the immune response to SARS-CoV-2. Samples were obtained from the ongoing ImmuneRACE study (first 160 participants) and from about 1,300 subjects provided by 6 global collaborators. A de-identified subject ID, COVID-19 status, age in years and sex were almost always included in the sample metadata. HLA class I and class II types, where available, came from metadata supplied by the sample provider rather than from assay-based typing.

Collaborating institutions collected whole blood in K2EDTA tubes following their own protocols. Collaborator samples were shipped for TCRbeta analysis as frozen whole blood, isolated PBMCs, or DNA extracted from either sample type. Concerning this clone itself: What this receptor recognizes is not known. There are no base qualities to consult, and no much larger clone falls within one base.

TCRbeta CDR3 regions were amplified from genomic DNA by means of the immunoSEQ Assay, a bias-controlled multiplex PCR. The authors' analysis ran thus. Within the assay, amplification of reference gene primers was used to estimate how many nucleated cells each sample contained. To quantify the absolute abundance of each unique TCRbeta CDR3 rearrangement, sequence reads were collapsed and filtered. For each sample, productive Simpson clonality was calculated as the square root of Simpson's diversity index across productive rearrangements. The clones in this table, taken by TCRdb from immuneACCESS, are in-frame only. Not every clone is retained; where verified, under half of the shortfall comes from an unresolved V gene, and the cause of the rest is unknown. V and J calls and clone size are those listed in that table; D and trimming were worked out from the DNA. The sample includes roughly 53,000 clones, with approximately 85% observed a single time. The ten most abundant clones make up about 14% of the sample.

Study-level results and caveats: The quantity of clinical and demographic metadata differed by source and by participant and was supplied without curation.

Deletion took 5 bases off V and 7 bases off J, with a span of 18 bases between the germline ends. The CDR3, from cysteine to phenylalanine, totals 14 residues. Just the 42-base CDR3 DNA is kept, in frame starting at base 1. From the germline V gene, CDR1 is SGHTA and CDR2 is FQGNSA. Material for sequencing was peripheral blood. This clonotype was sampled from a human donor in a cohort sampled during active COVID-19. In this chain, TRBV7-2 is recombined with TRBJ2-7; a weak D assignment points to TRBD2 (5 bases agree). The DNA sequence is as follows: TGTGCCAGCAGCCGTTGGACTGATACACGAGAGCAGTACTTC. It is translated as CASSRWTDTREQYF.